Following are 12 T cell receptor beta chains from one sample sequenced in a study of blood T cell repertoires in COVID-19. Generated by immunoSEQ multiplex PCR, the TCRdb table keeps only in-frame clones and is missing some. The sample lists some 22,000 clones, 88% seen once, with around 22% in the top ten. The sequenced material came from peripheral blood. These receptors were taken from a man in his 70s in a cohort sampled during active COVID-19.

The chain uses TRBV19 and TRBJ1-6; no reliable D call. V lost 3 bases, J lost 6 bases, and 12 bases lay in between. The germline CDR1 and CDR2 sequences are LNHDA and SQIVND (reference sequence). The CDR3 covers 15 residues. The CDR3 DNA reads TGTGCCAGTAGTATGGGGTCGAGGGCTAATTCACCCCTCCACTTT. It translates to CASSMGSRANSPLHF.

The rearrangement uses TRBV6-2 or TRBV6-3 and TRBJ1-5; 7 nucleotides agree with TRBD1. The CDR3 covers 16 residues. Germline trimming cut 5 bases from V and 0 bases from J; bases unmatched to any gene: 7. The germline V gene has CDR1 MNHEY and CDR2 SVGEGT. The CDR3 here is CASSRGTVISNQPQHF. Here the CDR3 DNA reads TGTGCCAGCAGTCGGGGGACAGTAATTAGCAATCAGCCCCAGCATTTT.

V is TRBV21-1 and J is TRBJ2-7; the DNA was not compared with TRBD2, the D call given in the table. TRBV21-1 is a known pseudogene. There are 15 residues in the CDR3. The CDR3 loop reads CASSKVTGRDSEQYF. CDR3 bases: TGTGCCAGCAGCAAAGTCACAGGGAGGGATTCCGAGCAGTACTTC.

The rearrangement links TRBV18 to TRBJ2-7; 7 bases fit TRBD1. Germline CDR1 and CDR2: KGHSH and LQKENI. The CDR3 contains 14 residues. V lost 3 bases and J lost 2; bases outside the gene matches: 4. The CDR3 spells CASSPTGTAYEQYF. In DNA form, the CDR3 reads TGTGCCAGCTCACCGACCGGGACAGCCTACGAGCAGTACTTC.

The chain carries TRBV7-9 and TRBJ1-1; the match to TRBD1 covers 10 bases. The CDR3 length is 15 residues. The ends lost 5 bases at V and 5 bases at J; junction bases unmatched: 8. Germline CDR1 reads SEHNR; CDR2 reads FQNEAQ (reference sequence). DNA for the CDR3: TGTGCCAGCAGCGCGGGACAGGGGAGTAATACTGAAGCTTTCTTT. Translated, it gives CASSAGQGSNTEAFF.

This chain uses TRBV28 with TRBJ2-7; D might be TRBD1 (6 bases). Per the germline V gene, CDR1 is MDHEN and CDR2 is SYDVKM. With 2 bases removed from V and 6 bases from J, the gap between germline ends came to 11 bases. This CDR3 region has 13 residues. CDR3 DNA: TGTGCCAGCAGTTTAACAGGGACCGGCGAGCAGTACTTC. It codes for CASSLTGTGEQYF.

The J gene is TRBJ2-4, the V gene TRBV3-1 (or the pseudogene TRBV3-2), with 12 bases aligning to TRBD2. V gave up 5 bases and J gave up 1 base; unmatched junction bases: 6. This CDR3 contains 17 residues. In germline, CDR1 is LGHDT, CDR2 YNNKEL (reference sequence). DNA for the CDR3: TGTGCCAGCAGCGACCCGGGACTAGCGGGCGCCAAAAACATTCAGTACTTC. It encodes CASSDPGLAGAKNIQYF.

This clone was counted once. One junction end disagrees with the germline gene, perhaps due to a read error. The chain is built from TRBV2 and TRBJ2-1; D might be TRBD2 (6 bases). This CDR3 is built from 11 residues. Germline CDR1 is SNHLY and CDR2 is FYNNEI. CDR3 in amino acids: CASREGPGRVF. The CDR3 DNA reads TGTGCCAGCAGGGAGGGTCCGGGTAGGGTCTTC.

The J gene is TRBJ1-2, the V gene TRBV5-1, with TRBD1 matching 9 bases. The junction had 3 bases not matched to a gene; V was cut back by 0 bases and J by 6 bases. Germline V lookup: CDR1 SGHRS, CDR2 YFSETQ. CDR3 size: 14 residues. CDR3 sequence: CASSLAGQGNGYTF. In DNA, the CDR3 is TGCGCCAGCAGCTTGGCCGGACAGGGGAATGGCTACACCTTC. The full variable domain, its missing parts supplied by reference TRBV5-1 and TRBJ1-2, is KAGVTQTPRYLIKTRGQQVTLSCSPISGHRSVSWYQQTPGQGLQFLFEYFSETQRNKGNFPGRFSGRQFSNSRSEMNVSTLELGDSALYLCASSLAGQGNGYTFGSGTRLTVV.

DNA for the CDR3: TGCGCCAGCAGCTTGTTGCAGGCTGATACGCAGTATTTT. This gives the protein CASSLLQADTQYF. The V gene is TRBV5-1, the J gene TRBJ2-3; D is ambiguous. CDR3 length: 13 residues. V was trimmed by 1 base and J by 6 bases, leaving 9 bases between them. Per the germline V gene, CDR1 is SGHRS and CDR2 is YFSETQ.

The rearrangement links TRBV9 to TRBJ2-7; 8 bases match TRBD1. The germline CDR1 and CDR2 sequences are SGDLS and YYNGEE. This CDR3 region has 14 residues. V shed 4 bases and J 7 bases; nucleotides not matched to a gene: 10. In nucleotides, the CDR3 is TGTGCCAGCAGCTCTGGACAGGGTGGGAGTGAGCAGTACTTC. Its protein is CASSSGQGGSEQYF.

This clone was found a few times. The CDR3 loop reads CASSQDGGRLNTEAFF. DNA of the CDR3: TGCGCCAGCAGCCAAGATGGAGGCAGGTTGAACACTGAAGCTTTCTTT. The chain uses TRBV4-3 and TRBJ1-1, with D hard to call. CDR1 is LGHNA, CDR2 YSLEER, per germline. V was pared by 0 bases and J by 0 bases, with 11 bases between. The CDR3 has 16 amino acids.